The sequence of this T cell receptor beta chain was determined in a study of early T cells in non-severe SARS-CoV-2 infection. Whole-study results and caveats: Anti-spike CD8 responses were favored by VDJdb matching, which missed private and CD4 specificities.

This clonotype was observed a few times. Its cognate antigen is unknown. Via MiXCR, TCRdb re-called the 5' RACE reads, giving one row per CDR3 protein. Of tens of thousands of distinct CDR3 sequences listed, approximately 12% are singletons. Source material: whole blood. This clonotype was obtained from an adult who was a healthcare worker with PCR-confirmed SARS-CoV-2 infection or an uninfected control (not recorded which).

The CDR3 loop is CASSRRTSDSYEQYF. DNA for the CDR3: TGTGCCAGCTCACGTCGGACTAGCGACTCCTACGAGCAGTACTTC. The V and J genes are TRBV18 and TRBJ2-7; 9 bases map to TRBD2. The CDR3 is 15 residues long. V lost 4 bases to trimming and J lost 0 bases; unmatched junction nucleotides: 4. In germline, CDR1 is KGHSH, CDR2 LQKENI.